This is a list of T cell receptor beta chains from one sample in a study of blood T cell repertoires in COVID-19. Profiled with immunoSEQ multiplex PCR; TCRdb holds only in-frame clones, not every one. The repertoire has about 53,000 clones, roughly 89% of them found once; the top ten carry roughly 2.5%. Sequenced input: peripheral blood. These receptors were taken from a man older than 75 with acute or convalescent COVID-19. The CDR3 runs from the conserved cysteine through the conserved F or W. The D gene is left open where the match is weak. Size values are once, few and many counts, or a class for expanded clones, and some rows have none.

J | V | size | D | CDR3 | DNA
TRBJ2-5 | TRBV10-3 | NA | TRBD2 | CAISESAGGPQETQYF | TGTGCCATCAGTGAGTCAGCGGGGGGGCCACAAGAGACCCAGTACTTC
TRBJ2-2 | TRBV21-1 | NA | NA | CASRYRDRGNTGELFF | TGTGCCAGCAGGTACCGGGACAGGGGGAACACCGGGGAGCTGTTTTTT
TRBJ2-7 | TRBV27 | few | NA | CASSLSTVFEQYF | TGTGCCAGCAGTTTATCCACAGTGTTCGAGCAGTACTTC
TRBJ2-5 | TRBV6-2/TRBV6-3 | NA | NA | CASSMEFRPETQYF | TGTGCCAGCAGTATGGAGTTTCGCCCGGAGACCCAGTACTTC
TRBJ1-1 | TRBV3-1/TRBV3-2 | few | NA | CASSQGARTTEAFF | TGTGCCAGCAGCCAGGGGGCGCGTACCACTGAAGCTTTCTTT
TRBJ2-5 | TRBV28 | NA | NA | CASSLAGVGKTQYF | TGTGCCAGCAGTTTAGCAGGGGTCGGGAAGACCCAGTACTTC
TRBJ1-5 | TRBV6-5 | NA | NA | CASSYREGQPQHF | TGTGCCAGCAGTTACAGGGAGGGTCAGCCCCAGCATTTT
TRBJ1-2 | TRBV5-1 | NA | NA | CASSSTGRGNSGYTF | TGCGCCAGCAGCTCCACGGGCAGGGGAAATAGTGGCTACACCTTC
TRBJ2-5 | TRBV18 | NA | NA | CASSQSYQETQYF | TGTGCCAGCTCACAATCGTACCAAGAGACCCAGTACTTC
TRBJ2-5 | TRBV5-4 | NA | NA | CASSWDEGDQYF | TGTGCCAGCAGCTGGGACGAGGGGGACCAGTACTTC
TRBJ1-4 | TRBV7-9 | few | NA | CASSFGGGSNEKLFF | TGTGCCAGCAGCTTTGGGGGCGGGTCTAATGAAAAACTGTTTTTT
TRBJ1-2 | TRBV7-8 | NA | NA | CASSLSQDYGYTF | TGTGCCAGCAGCTTAAGCCAGGACTATGGCTACACCTTC
TRBJ1-3 | TRBV5-1 | NA | NA | CASMGDSSNTIYF | TGCGCCAGCATGGGCGACAGTTCGAACACCATATATTTT
TRBJ1-2 | TRBV5-1 | NA | NA | CASSLGSDYGYTF | TGCGCCAGCAGCTTGGGTTCAGACTATGGCTACACCTTC
TRBJ1-2 | TRBV6-1 | few | TRBD1 | CASSARQLPGQRRDYGYTF | TGTGCCAGCAGTGCCCGTCAACTCCCGGGACAGAGGCGCGACTATGGCTACACCTTC
TRBJ1-6 | TRBV14 | NA | NA | CASSQDNRNNSPLHF | TGTGCCAGCAGCCAAGATAACAGAAATAATTCACCCCTCCACTTT
TRBJ1-2 | TRBV5-1 | NA | NA | CASSTGRRTDYGYTF | TGCGCCAGCAGCACCGGGAGAAGGACTGACTATGGCTACACCTTC
TRBJ2-3 | TRBV6-5 | NA | TRBD1 | CASRTGGSPDTQYF | TGTGCCAGCAGGACAGGGGGTTCGCCAGATACGCAGTATTTT
TRBJ1-6 | TRBV5-1 | NA | NA | CASSKEGRDSSPLHF | TGCGCCAGCAGCAAGGAGGGCAGGGACTCTTCACCCCTCCACTTT
TRBJ1-2 | TRBV5-6 | NA | TRBD1 | CASSKDRGMTYGYTF | TGTGCCAGCAGTAAGGACAGGGGTATGACTTATGGCTACACCTTC
TRBJ2-5 | TRBV7-9 | NA | TRBD1 | CASSSRDSRETQYF | TGTGCCAGCAGCTCCCGGGACAGTAGAGAGACCCAGTACTTC
TRBJ1-3 | TRBV7-9 | NA | NA | CASSLQGFSGNTIYF | TGTGCCAGCAGCTTACAGGGATTCTCTGGAAACACCATATATTTT
TRBJ2-2 | TRBV11-3 | NA | TRBD1 | CASSLTGTVNTGELFF | TGTGCCAGCAGCCTAACCGGGACAGTGAACACCGGGGAGCTGTTTTTT
TRBJ2-1 | TRBV10-1 | NA | TRBD2 | CASSVGLAGGNEQFF | TGCGCCAGCAGCGTAGGACTAGCGGGGGGGAATGAGCAGTTCTTC
TRBJ2-7 | TRBV6-5 | NA | TRBD1 | CASRTPGQAYEQYF | TGTGCCAGCAGAACGCCGGGACAGGCCTACGAGCAGTACTTC
TRBJ1-6 | TRBV27 | NA | TRBD1 | CASKGTENSPLHF | TGTGCCAGCAAGGGGACAGAGAATTCACCCCTCCACTTT
TRBJ2-1 | TRBV5-6 | NA | NA | CASGNRVHNEQFF | TGTGCCAGCGGAAACAGGGTCCACAATGAGCAGTTCTTC
TRBJ2-3 | TRBV30 | NA | TRBD2 | CAWRGEGDTQYF | TGTGCCTGGAGGGGGGAGGGAGATACGCAGTATTTT
TRBJ1-1 | TRBV6-5 | NA | NA | CATWTGSPNTEAFF | TGTGCCACCTGGACCGGGAGTCCTAACACTGAAGCTTTCTTT
TRBJ2-1 | TRBV7-9 | NA | TRBD1 | CASSLGAQGNEQFF | TGTGCCAGCAGCTTAGGAGCACAGGGGAATGAGCAGTTCTTC
TRBJ1-1 | TRBV30 | NA | TRBD1 | CAWGTETGAEAFF | TGTGCCTGGGGGACGGAGACAGGGGCTGAAGCTTTCTTT
TRBJ2-1 | TRBV5-1 | NA | TRBD2 | CASSLAVLAVYNEQFF | TGCGCCAGCAGCTTGGCCGTCCTAGCGGTCTACAATGAGCAGTTCTTC